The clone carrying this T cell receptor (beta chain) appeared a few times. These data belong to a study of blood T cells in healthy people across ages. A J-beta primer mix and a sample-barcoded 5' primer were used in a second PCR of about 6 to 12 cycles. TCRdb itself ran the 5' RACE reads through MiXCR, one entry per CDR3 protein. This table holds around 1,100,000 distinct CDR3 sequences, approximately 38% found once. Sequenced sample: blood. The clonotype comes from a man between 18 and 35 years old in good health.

The CDR3: CASSQDGRRHGYTF. Here the CDR3 DNA reads TGCGCCAGCAGCCAAGATGGAAGAAGGCATGGCTACACCTTC. The chain combines TRBV4-3 with TRBJ1-2; D is unresolved. With 0 bases removed from V and 6 bases from J, the gap between germline ends came to 11 bases. This CDR3 contains 14 residues. Germline CDR1 and CDR2: LGHNA and YSLEER.